The present T cell receptor (beta chain) was sequenced within a study of T-cell reconstitution after alpha-beta-depleted transplantation in children. Broader study findings: About two months after transplant, alpha-beta T cells reportedly came from several hundred expanded graft clones.

The CDR3 sequence is 15 residues long. Trimming shortened V by 0 bases and J by 7 bases, and 12 bases separated the two germline ends. Germline values: CDR1 LGHNA, CDR2 YSLEER. This sample's TCRbeta library carried unique molecular identifier barcodes. TCRdb reanalysed the PCR reads using MiXCR and keeps one entry per CDR3 protein. The sample gives about 900,000 distinct CDR3 sequences, roughly 29% of which show up once; approximately 30% is in the top ten. On this clonotype itself: Its target is not known.

The receptor was derived from a boy younger than two who had a stem cell transplant for SCID, so the T cells may come from the graft donor. The input for sequencing was PBMCs, mostly from graft donor cells, taken 360 days after TCRalphabeta/CD19-depleted stem cell transplant. The J gene is TRBJ1-4, the V gene TRBV4-3; D gene uncertain. CDR3 amino acids: CASSQDVGWGEKLFF. As DNA, the CDR3 is TGCGCCAGCAGCCAAGATGTCGGGTGGGGTGAAAAACTGTTTTTT.